This T cell receptor (beta chain) was obtained from a study of T cell repertoires in cytomegalovirus infection (dated by TCRdb to about 2019). General notes on the study: Donor HLA type was relevant to the analysis, as public TCR beta signatures indicated carriage of CMV infection together with the matching HLA type.

What the authors observed across the whole study: Carriers of CMV infection plus the relevant HLA type were discriminated by the cumulative frequency of public TCR beta family members in the study cohort and in an independent roughly 370-donor cohort. The ex vivo response was dominated by HLA-C-restricted CMV-specific TCR beta clonotypes, which also provided the single most frequent clonotype in two of eight donors.

Concerning this clonotype: The target of this receptor is not known. No much larger clone is present one base from it, and per-base qualities are unavailable.

From cysteine to phenylalanine, the CDR3 is 15 amino acids long. Only the CDR3 part of the read is kept: 45 bases, read in frame from the first base. Germline trimming: 4 bases from V, 5 bases from J; junction bases outside gene matches: 5. Based on the germline V gene, the CDR1 and CDR2 sequences are MGHRA and YSYEKL. These reads were obtained on an Illumina HiSeq 1500. Using fastp at Q25 and MiXCR, TCRdb reprocessed the public reads and kept productive beta chains. Here each entry gathers all rows of one CDR3 protein and keeps the most common genes and DNA. For this sample the table gives 200,000 to 250,000 distinct CDR3 sequences, of which approximately 24% were detected only once. Clones ranked in the top ten supply about 20% of the sample.

The receptor was derived from a human donor in good health (CMV status not recorded). Some clones in this sample may be carry-over from other donors' samples. The sequence links TRBV4-1 to TRBJ2-1; 10 central nucleotides agree with TRBD2. The sequenced material came from CD8+ T cells from PBMCs. The DNA sequence is as follows: TGCGCCAGCAGCCGCCTAGCGGGGGTAAACAATGAGCAGTTCTTC. Its product reads: CASSRLAGVNNEQFF.